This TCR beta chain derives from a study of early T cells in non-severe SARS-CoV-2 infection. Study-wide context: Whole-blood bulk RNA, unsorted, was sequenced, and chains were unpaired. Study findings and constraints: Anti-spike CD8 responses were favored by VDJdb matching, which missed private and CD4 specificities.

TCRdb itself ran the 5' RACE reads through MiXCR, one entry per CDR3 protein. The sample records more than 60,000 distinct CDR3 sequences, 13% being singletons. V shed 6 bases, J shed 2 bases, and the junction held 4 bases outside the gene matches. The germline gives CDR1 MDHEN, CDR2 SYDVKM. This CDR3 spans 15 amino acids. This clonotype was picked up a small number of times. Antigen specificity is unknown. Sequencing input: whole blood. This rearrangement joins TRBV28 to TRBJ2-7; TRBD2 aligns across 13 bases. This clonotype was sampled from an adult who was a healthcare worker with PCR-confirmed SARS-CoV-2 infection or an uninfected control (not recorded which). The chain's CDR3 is CASRPGLAGTYEQYF. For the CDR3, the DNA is TGTGCCAGCAGACCGGGACTAGCGGGAACCTACGAGCAGTACTTC.